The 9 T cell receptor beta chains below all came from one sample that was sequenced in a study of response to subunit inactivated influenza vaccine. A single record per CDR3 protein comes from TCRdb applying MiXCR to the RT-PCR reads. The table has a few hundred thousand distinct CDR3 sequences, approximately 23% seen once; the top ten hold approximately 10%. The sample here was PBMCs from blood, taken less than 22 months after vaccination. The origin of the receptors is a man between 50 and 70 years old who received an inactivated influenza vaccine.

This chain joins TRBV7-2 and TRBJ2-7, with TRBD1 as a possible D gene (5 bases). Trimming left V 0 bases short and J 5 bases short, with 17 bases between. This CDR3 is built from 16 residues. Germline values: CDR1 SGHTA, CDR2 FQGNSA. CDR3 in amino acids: CASSLALGSWGDEQYF. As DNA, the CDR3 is TGTGCCAGCAGCTTAGCTTTGGGCAGTTGGGGCGACGAGCAGTACTTC.

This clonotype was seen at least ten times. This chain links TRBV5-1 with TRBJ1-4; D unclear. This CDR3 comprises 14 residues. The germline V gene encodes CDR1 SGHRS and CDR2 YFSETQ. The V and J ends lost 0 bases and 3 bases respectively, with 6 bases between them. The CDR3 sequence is CASSLGRSNEKLFF. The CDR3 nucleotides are TGCGCCAGCAGCTTGGGCCGATCTAATGAAAAACTGTTTTTT.

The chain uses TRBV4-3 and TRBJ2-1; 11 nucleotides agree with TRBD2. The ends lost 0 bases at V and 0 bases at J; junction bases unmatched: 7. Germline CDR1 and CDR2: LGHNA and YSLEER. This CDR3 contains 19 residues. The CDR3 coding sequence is TGCGCCAGCAGCCAAGAACTAGCGGGAGCCTTGAGCTCCTACAATGAGCAGTTCTTC. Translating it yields CASSQELAGALSSYNEQFF.

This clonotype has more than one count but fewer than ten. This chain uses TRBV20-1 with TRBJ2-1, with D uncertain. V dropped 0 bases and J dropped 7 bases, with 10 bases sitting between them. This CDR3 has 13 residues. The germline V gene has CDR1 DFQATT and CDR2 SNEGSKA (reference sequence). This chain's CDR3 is CSARDQMKNEQFF. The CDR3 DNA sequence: TGCAGTGCTAGAGATCAGATGAAGAATGAGCAGTTCTTC.

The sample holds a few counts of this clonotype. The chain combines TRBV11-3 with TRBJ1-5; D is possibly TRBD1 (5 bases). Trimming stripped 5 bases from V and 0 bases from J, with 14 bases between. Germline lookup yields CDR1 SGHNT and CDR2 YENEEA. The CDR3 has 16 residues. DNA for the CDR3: TGTGCCAGCAGCCCCCCTCGGGGGGGTAGCAATCAGCCCCAGCATTTT. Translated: CASSPPRGGSNQPQHF.

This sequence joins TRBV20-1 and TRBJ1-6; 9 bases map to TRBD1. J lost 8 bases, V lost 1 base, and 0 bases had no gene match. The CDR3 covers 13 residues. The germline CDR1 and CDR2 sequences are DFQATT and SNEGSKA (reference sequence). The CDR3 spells CSARGTGDSPLHF. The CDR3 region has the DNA TGCAGTGCTAGAGGGACAGGGGATTCACCCCTCCACTTT.

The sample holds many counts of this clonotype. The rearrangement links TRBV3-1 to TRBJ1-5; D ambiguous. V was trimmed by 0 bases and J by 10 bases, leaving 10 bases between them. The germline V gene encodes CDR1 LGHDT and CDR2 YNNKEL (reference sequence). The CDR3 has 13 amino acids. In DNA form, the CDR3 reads TGTGCCAGCAGCCAAGAATGGGAAGGACCCCAGCATTTT. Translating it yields CASSQEWEGPQHF. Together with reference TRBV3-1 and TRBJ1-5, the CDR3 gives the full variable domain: DTAVSQTPKYLVTQMGNDKSIKCEQNLGHDTMYWYKQDSKKFLKIMFSYNNKELIINETVPNRFSPKSPDKAHLNLHINSLELGDSAVYFCASSQEWEGPQHFGDGTRLSIL.

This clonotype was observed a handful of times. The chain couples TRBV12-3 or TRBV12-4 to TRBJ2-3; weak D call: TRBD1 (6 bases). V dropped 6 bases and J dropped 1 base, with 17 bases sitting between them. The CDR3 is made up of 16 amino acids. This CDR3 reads CASREQGLRGTDTQYF. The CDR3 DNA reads TGTGCCAGCAGAGAACAGGGTTTAAGGGGCACAGATACGCAGTATTTT.

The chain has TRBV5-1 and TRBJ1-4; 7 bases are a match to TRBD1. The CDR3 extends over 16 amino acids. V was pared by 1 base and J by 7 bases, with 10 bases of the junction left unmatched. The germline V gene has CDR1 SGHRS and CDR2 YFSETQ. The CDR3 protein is CASSLTRQGGGEKLFF. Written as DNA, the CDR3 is TGCGCCAGCAGCTTGACCAGACAGGGAGGTGGTGAAAAACTGTTTTTT.